The clone carrying this T cell receptor (beta chain) was counted a few times. Its antigen remains unknown. V shed 7 bases and J 0 bases; nucleotides not matched to a gene: 22. CDR1 and CDR2 (germline): ENHRY, SYGVKD. The CDR3 consists of 20 residues. The data stem from a study of cytomegalovirus exposure and HLA in healthy donors. For the study at large: The approximately 670 first-cohort repertoires and the approximately 130 validation repertoires shared the same platform, a later analysis reported.

Study outcomes and limitations: It was found in a later analysis that first-cohort TCR clusters tended to co-occur in the 90 to 150 validation repertoires. Investigators reported 150 to 200 TCR beta chains as tied to cytomegalovirus. Many donors shared some public TCRs, even though most TCR sequences were rare.

TCRdb keeps only in-frame clones here, not all; method: immunoSEQ multiplex PCR. The table shows 150,000 to 200,000 clones, with about 87% occurring only once. The sequence was collected from a woman in her thirties in good health and CMV-seronegative. The chain combines TRBV10-3 with TRBJ1-2, with 8 bases fitting TRBD1. The sequenced sample consisted of PBMCs. CDR3 amino acids: CAITMNRTWTGISSNYGYTF. In DNA, the CDR3 is TGTGCCATCACAATGAACCGTACCTGGACAGGGATCTCCTCTAACTATGGCTACACCTTC.